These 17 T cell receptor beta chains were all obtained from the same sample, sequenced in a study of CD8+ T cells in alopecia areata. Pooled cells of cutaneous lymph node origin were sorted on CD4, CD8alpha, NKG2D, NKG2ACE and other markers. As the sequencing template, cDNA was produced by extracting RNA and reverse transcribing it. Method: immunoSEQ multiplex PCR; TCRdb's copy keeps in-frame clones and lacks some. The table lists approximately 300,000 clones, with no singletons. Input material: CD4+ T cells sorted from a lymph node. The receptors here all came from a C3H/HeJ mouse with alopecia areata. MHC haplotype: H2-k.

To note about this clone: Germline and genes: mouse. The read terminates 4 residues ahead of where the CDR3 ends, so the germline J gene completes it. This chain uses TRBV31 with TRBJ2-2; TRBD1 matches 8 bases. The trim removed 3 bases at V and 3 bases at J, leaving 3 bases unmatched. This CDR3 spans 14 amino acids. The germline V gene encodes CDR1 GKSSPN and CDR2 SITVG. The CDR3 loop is CAWSQGADTGQLYF. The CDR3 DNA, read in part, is TGTGCCTGGAGCCAGGGGGCAGACACCGGG.

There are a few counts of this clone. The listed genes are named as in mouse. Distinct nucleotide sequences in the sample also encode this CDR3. CDR3 bases read: TGCACCTGCAGTGCAGCGACAGGGAGCTCCTAT. It yields the protein CTCSAATGSSY. The CDR3 in its entirety is CTCSAATGSSYEQYF. This chain uses TRBV1 with TRBJ2-7, with 7 nucleotides matching TRBD1. The CDR3 goes on 4 residues after the read ends, and that part is filled in from the germline J gene. The CDR3 is made up of 15 amino acids. Trimming cost V 1 base and J 0 bases; bases outside gene matches: 3. Germline CDR1 and CDR2: NSQYPW and LRSPGD (reference sequence). Using reference TRBV1 and TRBJ2-7 for the parts outside the CDR3, the full variable domain is VTLLEQNPRWRLVPRGQAVNLRCILKNSQYPWMSWYQQDLQKQLQWLFTLRSPGDKEVKSLPGADYLATRVTDTELRLQVANMSQGRTLYCTCSAATGSSYEQYFGPGTRLTVL.

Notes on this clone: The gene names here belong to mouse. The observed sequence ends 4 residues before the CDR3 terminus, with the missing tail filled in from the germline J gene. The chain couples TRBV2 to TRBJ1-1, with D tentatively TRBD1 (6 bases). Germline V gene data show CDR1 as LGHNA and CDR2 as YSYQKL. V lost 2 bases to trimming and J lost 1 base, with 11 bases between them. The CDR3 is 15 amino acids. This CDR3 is CASSQPGQKNTEVFF. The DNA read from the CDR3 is TGTGCCAGCAGCCAACCGGGACAAAAAAACACA.

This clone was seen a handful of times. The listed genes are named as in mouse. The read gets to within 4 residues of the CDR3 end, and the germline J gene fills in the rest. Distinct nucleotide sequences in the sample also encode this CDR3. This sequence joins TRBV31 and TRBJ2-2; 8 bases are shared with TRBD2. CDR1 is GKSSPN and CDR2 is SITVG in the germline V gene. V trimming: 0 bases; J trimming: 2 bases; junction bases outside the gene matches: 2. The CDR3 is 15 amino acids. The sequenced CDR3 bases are TGTGCCTGGAGTCTGGGGGGGGCGAACACCGGG. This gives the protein CAWSLGGANTG. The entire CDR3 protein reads CAWSLGGANTGQLYF.

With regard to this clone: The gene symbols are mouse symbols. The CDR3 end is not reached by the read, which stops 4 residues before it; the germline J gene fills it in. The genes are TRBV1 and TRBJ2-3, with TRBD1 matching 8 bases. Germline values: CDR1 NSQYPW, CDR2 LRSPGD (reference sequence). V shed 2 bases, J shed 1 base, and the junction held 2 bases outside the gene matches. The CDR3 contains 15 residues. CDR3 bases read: TGCACCTGCAGTGCAAAGGACAGGGGTGCAGAA. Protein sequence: CTCSAKDRGAE. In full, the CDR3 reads CTCSAKDRGAETLYF.

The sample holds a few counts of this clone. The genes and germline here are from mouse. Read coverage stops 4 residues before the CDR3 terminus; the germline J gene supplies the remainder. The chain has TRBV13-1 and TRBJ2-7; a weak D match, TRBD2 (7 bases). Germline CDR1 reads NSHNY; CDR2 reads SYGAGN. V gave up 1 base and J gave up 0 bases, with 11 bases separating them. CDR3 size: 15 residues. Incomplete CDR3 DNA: TGTGCCAGCAGTGATCTGGGGGCGAGCTCCTAT. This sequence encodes CASSDLGASSY. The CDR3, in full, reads CASSDLGASSYEQYF.

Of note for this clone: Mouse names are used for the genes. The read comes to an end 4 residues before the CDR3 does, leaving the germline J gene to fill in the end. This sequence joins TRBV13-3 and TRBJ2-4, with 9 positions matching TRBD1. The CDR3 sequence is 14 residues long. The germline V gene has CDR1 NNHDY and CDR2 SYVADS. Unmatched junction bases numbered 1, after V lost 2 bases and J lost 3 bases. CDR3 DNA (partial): TGTGCCAGCAGTGAGGGACAGGGACAAAAC. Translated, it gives CASSEGQGQN. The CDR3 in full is CASSEGQGQNTLYF.

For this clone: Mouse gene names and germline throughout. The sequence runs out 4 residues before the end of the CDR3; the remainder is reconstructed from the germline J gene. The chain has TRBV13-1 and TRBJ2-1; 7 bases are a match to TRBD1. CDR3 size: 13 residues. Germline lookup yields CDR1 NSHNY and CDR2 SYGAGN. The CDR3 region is CASSDAGQAEQFF. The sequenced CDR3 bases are TGTGCCAGCAGTGATGCGGGACAGGCT.

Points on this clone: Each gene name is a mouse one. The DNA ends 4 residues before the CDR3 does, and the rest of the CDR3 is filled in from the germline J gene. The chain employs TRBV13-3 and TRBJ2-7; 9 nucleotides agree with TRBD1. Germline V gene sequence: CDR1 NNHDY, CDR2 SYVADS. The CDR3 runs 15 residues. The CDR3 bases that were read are TGTGCCAGCAGTGATTTGCGGACAGGGGTTGAT. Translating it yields CASSDLRTGVD. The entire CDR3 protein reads CASSDLRTGVDEQYF.

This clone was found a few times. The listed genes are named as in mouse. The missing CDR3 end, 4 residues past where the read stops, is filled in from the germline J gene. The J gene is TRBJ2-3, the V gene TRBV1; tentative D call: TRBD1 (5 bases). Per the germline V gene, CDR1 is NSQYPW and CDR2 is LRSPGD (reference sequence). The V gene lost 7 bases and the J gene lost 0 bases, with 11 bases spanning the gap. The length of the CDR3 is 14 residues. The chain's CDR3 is CTCTPTASAETLYF. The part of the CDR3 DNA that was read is TGCACCTGCACCCCGACAGCTAGTGCAGAA.

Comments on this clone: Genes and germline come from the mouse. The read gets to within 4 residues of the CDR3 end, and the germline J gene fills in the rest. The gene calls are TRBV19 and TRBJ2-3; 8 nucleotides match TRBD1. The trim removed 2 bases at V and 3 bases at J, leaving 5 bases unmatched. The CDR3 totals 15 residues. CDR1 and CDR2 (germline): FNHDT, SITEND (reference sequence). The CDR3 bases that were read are TGTGCCAGCAGTATTTCCAGGGGGCGAGCAGAA. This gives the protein CASSISRGRAE. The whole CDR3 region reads CASSISRGRAETLYF.

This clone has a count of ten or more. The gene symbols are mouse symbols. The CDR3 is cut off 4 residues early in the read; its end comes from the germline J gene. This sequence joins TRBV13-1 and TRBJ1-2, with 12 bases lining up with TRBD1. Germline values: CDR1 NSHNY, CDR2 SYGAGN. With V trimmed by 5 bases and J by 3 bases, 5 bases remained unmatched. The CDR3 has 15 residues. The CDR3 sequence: CASSRDRGLDSDYTF. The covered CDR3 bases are TGTGCCAGCAGCCGGGACAGGGGGCTGGACTCC.

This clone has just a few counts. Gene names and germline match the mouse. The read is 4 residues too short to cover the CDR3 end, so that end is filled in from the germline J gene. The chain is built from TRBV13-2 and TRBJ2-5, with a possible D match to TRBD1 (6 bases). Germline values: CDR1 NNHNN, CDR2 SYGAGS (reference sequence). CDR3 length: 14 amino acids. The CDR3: CASGDASQGDTQYF. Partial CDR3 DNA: TGTGCCAGCGGTGATGCCTCCCAGGGGGAC.

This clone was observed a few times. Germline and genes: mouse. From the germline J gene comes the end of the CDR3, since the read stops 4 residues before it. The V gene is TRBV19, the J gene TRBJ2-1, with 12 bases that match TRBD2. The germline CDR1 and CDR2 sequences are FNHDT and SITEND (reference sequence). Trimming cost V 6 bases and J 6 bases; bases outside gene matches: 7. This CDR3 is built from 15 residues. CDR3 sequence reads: CASTSRLGGLAEQFF. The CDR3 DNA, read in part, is TGTGCCAGCACCTCCCGACTGGGGGGGCTTGCT. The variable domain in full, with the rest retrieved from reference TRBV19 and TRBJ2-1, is GGIITQTPKFLIGQEGQKLTLKCQQNFNHDTMYWYRQDSGKGLRLIYYSITENDLQKGDLSEGYDASREKKSSFSLTVTSAQKNEMAVFLCASTSRLGGLAEQFFGPGTRLTVL.

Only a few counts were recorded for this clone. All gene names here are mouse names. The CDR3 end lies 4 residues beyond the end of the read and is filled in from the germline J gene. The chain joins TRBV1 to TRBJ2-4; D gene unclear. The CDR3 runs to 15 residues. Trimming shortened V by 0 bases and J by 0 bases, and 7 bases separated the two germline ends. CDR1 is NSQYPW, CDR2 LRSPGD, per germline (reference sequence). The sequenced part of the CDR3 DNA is TGCACCTGCAGTGCAGACGGCAGGAGTCAAAAC. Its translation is CTCSADGRSQN. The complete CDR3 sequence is CTCSADGRSQNTLYF.

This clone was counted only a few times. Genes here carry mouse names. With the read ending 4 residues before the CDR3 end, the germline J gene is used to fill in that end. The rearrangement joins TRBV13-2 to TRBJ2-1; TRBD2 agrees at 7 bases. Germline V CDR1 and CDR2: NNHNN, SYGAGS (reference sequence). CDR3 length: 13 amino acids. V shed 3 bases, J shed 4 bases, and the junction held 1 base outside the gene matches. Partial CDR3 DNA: TGTGCCAGCGGTGTTGGGGGGTATGCT. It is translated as CASGVGGYA. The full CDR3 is CASGVGGYAEQFF.

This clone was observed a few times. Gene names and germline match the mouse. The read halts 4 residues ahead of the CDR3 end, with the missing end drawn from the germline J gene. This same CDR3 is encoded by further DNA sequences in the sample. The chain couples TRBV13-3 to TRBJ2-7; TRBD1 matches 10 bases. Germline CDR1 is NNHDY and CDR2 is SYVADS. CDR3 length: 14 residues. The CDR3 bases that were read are TGTGCCAGCAGTGATGGGGGACAGGGGTAT. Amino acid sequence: CASSDGGQGY. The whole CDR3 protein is CASSDGGQGYEQYF.